The rows below give T cell receptor beta chains drawn from one sample of a study of T-cell memory formation after mild COVID-19. Via MiXCR, TCRdb re-called the 5' RACE reads, giving one row per CDR3 protein. The repertoire holds just over 350,000 distinct CDR3 sequences, around an eighth seen once, with about 20% in the top ten. Source material: PBMCs or a T cell subset sorted from them (not recorded which). Every receptor here comes from a man younger than 35 who had mild COVID-19 (a few samples of this study predate the infection). Cell type and time point are not known. The CDR3 runs from the conserved cysteine through the conserved F or W. D genes are given only for firm matches. Rows may omit the clone size; those that give it use once, few, many or a size class.

D	J	size	V	CDR3	DNA
NA	TRBJ1-1	NA	TRBV7-9	CASSFFQSNTEAFF	TGTGCCAGCAGCTTTTTCCAGAGCAACACTGAAGCTTTCTTT
NA	TRBJ1-6	many	TRBV6-5	CASSYSTGTVNLPLHF	TGTGCCAGCAGTTACTCGACTGGGACCGTCAATCTACCCCTCCACTTT
NA	TRBJ2-7	NA	TRBV6-6	CASSYGTSYEQYF	TGTGCCAGCAGTTACGGGACATCGTACGAGCAGTACTTC
NA	TRBJ1-5	NA	TRBV7-8	CASSLGLFDGNQPQHF	TGTGCCAGCAGCTTAGGTCTATTCGATGGCAATCAGCCCCAGCATTTT
NA	TRBJ2-5	few	TRBV14	CASSRDPQETQYF	TGTGCCAGCAGCCGGGACCCCCAAGAGACCCAGTACTTC
TRBD1	TRBJ1-1	NA	TRBV4-1	CASRARVVDRNRTEAFF	TGCGCCAGCAGGGCCAGGGTCGTGGACAGGAATAGGACTGAAGCTTTCTTT
NA	TRBJ1-5	few	TRBV11-2	CASSPPGTLQPQHF	TGTGCCAGCAGCCCCCCCGGGACTTTACAGCCCCAGCATTTT
NA	TRBJ2-7	NA	TRBV7-2	CASSLDLGRGPSYEQYF	TGTGCCAGCAGCTTAGACCTCGGGCGGGGGCCCTCCTACGAGCAGTACTTC
NA	TRBJ1-4	few	TRBV7-2	CASSLVSGNEKLFF	TGTGCCAGCAGCTTAGTTTCGGGGAATGAAAAACTGTTTTTT
NA	TRBJ1-2	NA	TRBV6-1	CASAENLAYTF	TGTGCCAGCGCTGAAAACTTGGCGTACACCTTC
TRBD1	TRBJ2-2	few	TRBV2	CASISGQGVPGELFF	TGTGCCAGCATTTCGGGACAGGGAGTTCCCGGGGAGCTGTTTTTT
TRBD1	TRBJ1-6	many	TRBV20-1	CSATGQGGSPLHF	TGCAGTGCCACTGGACAGGGAGGTTCACCCCTCCACTTT
TRBD1	TRBJ2-2	few	TRBV2	CASRDDRETGELFF	TGTGCCAGCAGAGATGACAGGGAAACCGGGGAGCTGTTTTTT
TRBD1	TRBJ2-3	many	TRBV20-1	CSARSQKGATDTQYF	TGCAGTGCTAGGTCTCAGAAGGGGGCCACAGATACGCAGTATTTT
NA	TRBJ1-4	once	TRBV6-5	CASSPGLSNEKLFF	TGTGCCAGCAGCCCCGGACTGAGCAATGAAAAACTGTTTTTT
NA	TRBJ2-7	NA	TRBV27	CASSSPLLDSPLHF	TGTGCCAGCAGTTCCCCTTTACTCGATTCACCCCTCCACTTC
NA	TRBJ2-5	NA	TRBV6-2/TRBV6-3	CAVDLQETQYF	TGTGCCGTGGACCTCCAAGAGACCCAGTACTTC
TRBD1	TRBJ1-2	few	TRBV12-3/TRBV12-4	CASRVTGGNGYTF	TGTGCCAGCAGGGTGACAGGGGGCAATGGCTACACCTTC
NA	TRBJ2-3	few	TRBV30	CAWGTGDTQYF	TGTGCCTGGGGTACCGGAGATACGCAGTATTTT
NA	TRBJ2-5	NA	TRBV6-5	CASSYSTGGEETQYF	TGTGCCAGCAGTTATTCGACAGGAGGTGAAGAGACCCAGTACTTC
NA	TRBJ1-1	NA	TRBV29-1	CSVGQGPMNTEAFF	TGCAGCGTTGGTCAGGGGCCAATGAACACTGAAGCTTTCTTT
NA	TRBJ1-2	many	TRBV18	CASSPDGLDGYTF	TGTGCCAGCTCACCAGACGGGCTGGATGGCTACACCTTC
NA	TRBJ1-3	few	TRBV20-1	CSARFGSINTIYF	TGCAGTGCTAGATTTGGCAGTATTAACACCATATATTTT
NA	TRBJ2-3	few	TRBV7-9	CASSRDSSASTDTQYF	TGTGCCAGCAGCCGGGATTCTAGCGCAAGCACAGATACGCAGTATTTT
NA	TRBJ2-3	few	TRBV4-1	CASSPYGKTSTDTQYF	TGCGCCAGCAGCCCCTACGGAAAGACTAGCACAGATACGCAGTATTTT
NA	TRBJ2-5	NA	TRBV6-2/TRBV6-3	CASTNGPGAVKETQYF	TGTGCCAGCACCAATGGGCCGGGGGCCGTTAAAGAGACCCAGTACTTC
TRBD1	TRBJ1-5	many	TRBV5-5	CASSSGGGNQPQHF	TGTGCCAGCAGCTCAGGGGGTGGCAATCAGCCCCAGCATTTT
NA	TRBJ2-5	NA	TRBV12-3/TRBV12-4	CASSLDGQLETQYF	TGTGCCAGCAGTTTGGATGGACAGCTAGAGACCCAGTACTTC
NA	TRBJ2-6	NA	TRBV20-1	CSAPPFSGANVLTF	TGCAGTGCGCCTCCGTTCTCTGGGGCCAACGTCCTGACTTTC
TRBD1	TRBJ2-7	few	TRBV18	CASSPTGGVTHEQYF	TGTGCCAGCTCACCTACAGGGGGCGTGACCCACGAGCAGTACTTC
NA	TRBJ2-2	few	TRBV6-2/TRBV6-3	CASSPRPLTGELFF	TGTGCCAGCAGTCCCCGGCCACTCACCGGGGAGCTGTTTTTT
NA	TRBJ2-1	NA	TRBV7-9	CASRLGAEQFF	TGTGCCAGCAGATTGGGAGCTGAGCAGTTCTTC
TRBD1	TRBJ2-3	NA	TRBV4-1	CASSHYTTGFDEDTQYF	TGCGCCAGCAGCCATTATACGACAGGGTTTGATGAAGATACGCAGTATTTT
TRBD1	TRBJ2-7	many	TRBV7-2	CASSFGTGIRPPYEQYF	TGTGCCAGCAGCTTCGGGACAGGGATTCGTCCTCCCTACGAGCAGTACTTC
NA	TRBJ1-1	few	TRBV27	CASADPNTEAFF	TGTGCCAGCGCCGATCCGAACACTGAAGCTTTCTTT
NA	TRBJ2-3	NA	TRBV4-1	CASSQDYLEADTQYF	TGCGCCAGCAGCCAAGATTACTTAGAGGCAGATACGCAGTATTTT
NA	TRBJ1-5	few	TRBV4-1	CASSRESGQPQHF	TGCGCCAGCAGCAGGGAGTCGGGTCAGCCCCAGCATTTT
TRBD2	TRBJ2-2	NA	TRBV7-9	CASSLRLAGANTGELFF	TGTGCCAGCAGCTTAAGGCTAGCGGGGGCCAACACCGGGGAGCTGTTTTTT
TRBD1	TRBJ2-5	once	TRBV7-9	CASSSLLTGEKTQYF	TGTGCCAGCAGCTCTCTCTTGACAGGGGAGAAGACCCAGTACTTC
NA	TRBJ2-2	NA	TRBV4-1	CASSQVRAPNTGELFF	TGCGCCAGCAGCCAAGTGAGGGCTCCGAACACCGGGGAGCTGTTTTTT
TRBD1	TRBJ2-2	many	TRBV11-2	CASSADRGLLITGELFF	TGTGCCAGCAGCGCGGACAGGGGGCTACTCATCACCGGGGAGCTGTTTTTT
NA	TRBJ1-1	many	TRBV11-2	CASSFPGAEAFF	TGTGCCAGCAGCTTCCCGGGAGCTGAAGCTTTCTTT
NA	TRBJ1-5	many	TRBV5-6	CASSLFDSRIQPQHF	TGTGCCAGCAGCTTGTTCGACAGCCGGATACAGCCCCAGCATTTT
NA	TRBJ1-2	few	TRBV12-3/TRBV12-4	CASSLGWAGDYGYTF	TGTGCCAGCAGTTTGGGGTGGGCAGGAGACTATGGCTACACCTTC
NA	TRBJ2-3	many	TRBV7-2	CASSLELSRLGDTQYF	TGTGCCAGCAGCTTAGAGCTGAGCAGGTTGGGGGATACGCAGTATTTT